These 9 T cell receptor beta chains came from one sample sequenced in a study of cytomegalovirus exposure and HLA in healthy donors. The primer mix had 60 Vbeta and 13 Jbeta primers. Assay used: immunoSEQ multiplex PCR; TCRdb lists only in-frame clones, some missing. This table has over 150,000 clones, around 80% appearing once. The sequencing input was PBMCs. These receptors all stem from a woman between 45 and 65 years old in good health and CMV-seropositive.

This chain links TRBV18 with TRBJ2-4; weak D call: TRBD2 (6 bases). CDR1 is KGHSH, CDR2 LQKENI, per germline. Trimming took off 2 bases at V and 8 bases at J, with 13 bases between the two ends. The CDR3 extends over 14 amino acids. The CDR3 nucleotides are TGTGCCAGCTCACCAAGGGAGGTTGGAGACATTCAGTACTTC. It is translated as CASSPREVGDIQYF.

The genes are TRBV30 and TRBJ1-2, with D perhaps matching TRBD1 (6 bases). Trimming shortened V by 1 base and J by 4 bases, and 13 bases separated the two germline ends. This CDR3 is built from 14 residues. Germline V gene data show CDR1 as GTSNPN and CDR2 as SVGIG (reference sequence). The CDR3 is CAWSATGLGYGYTF. Here the CDR3 DNA reads TGTGCCTGGAGTGCCACAGGGCTGGGCTATGGCTACACCTTC.

This clone has a single count. V gene TRBV28 combines with J gene TRBJ2-7; D remains ambiguous. V was clipped by 2 bases and J by 0 bases, with 5 bases between them. Germline V gene data show CDR1 as MDHEN and CDR2 as SYDVKM. The CDR3 runs 13 residues. This chain's CDR3 is CASSLGTSYEQYF. In DNA form, the CDR3 reads TGTGCCAGCAGTTTAGGCACCTCCTACGAGCAGTACTTC.

This chain's CDR3 is CSVDNWLSEASSYNEQFF. CDR3 DNA sequence: TGCAGCGTTGACAATTGGCTGTCCGAGGCAAGCTCCTACAATGAGCAGTTCTTC. The rearrangement uses TRBV29-1 and TRBJ2-1; D remains unclear. Germline V lookup: CDR1 SQVTM, CDR2 ANQGSEA. Trimming removed 3 bases from V and 0 bases from J, with 21 bases in between. This CDR3 has 18 residues.

The rearrangement uses TRBV9 and TRBJ2-7; no reliable D call. CDR1 and CDR2 (germline): SGDLS, YYNGEE. The V gene lost 0 bases and the J gene lost 7 bases, with 14 bases spanning the gap. The CDR3 is 14 residues long. CDR3: CASSVGADNLEQYF. CDR3 nucleotides: TGTGCCAGCAGCGTAGGCGCAGACAACCTGGAGCAGTACTTC.

The chain combines TRBV28 with TRBJ2-7, with D perhaps matching TRBD2 (5 bases). The CDR3 has 15 residues. Looked up from germline, CDR1 is MDHEN and CDR2 is SYDVKM. The V and J ends lost 6 bases and 0 bases respectively, with 15 bases between them. CDR3 loop: CASSQTSIGSYEQYF. The CDR3 coding sequence is TGTGCCAGCAGCCAAACTAGTATAGGCTCCTACGAGCAGTACTTC.

The genes are TRBV11-2 and TRBJ2-5; D not certain. The V end lost 5 bases, the J end lost 5 bases, and 6 bases lay between the germline ends. Germline CDR1 is SGHAT and CDR2 is FQNNGV. The CDR3 is made up of 11 amino acids. The CDR3 sequence: CASSARETQYF. The CDR3 nucleotides read TGTGCCAGCAGCGCCCGGGAGACCCAGTACTTC.

The CDR3 DNA reads as TGCGCCAGCAGCTTCGCAGGGGCGACTGAAGCTTTCTTT. Translated: CASSFAGATEAFF. The chain carries TRBV5-1 and TRBJ1-1; maybe TRBD1 (6 bases). The CDR3 sequence is 13 residues long. V was cut by 2 bases and J by 5 bases, with 10 bases left in between. Germline V gene sequence: CDR1 SGHRS, CDR2 YFSETQ.

The chain combines TRBV28 with TRBJ2-1; 8 bases agree with TRBD2. Germline values: CDR1 MDHEN, CDR2 SYDVKM. J gave up 10 bases and V 5 bases, and 10 bases lay outside the gene matches. This CDR3 is built from 14 residues. This chain's CDR3 is CASSRGGGQGEQFF. The CDR3 bases are TGTGCCAGCAGTCGGGGGGGAGGGCAGGGAGAGCAGTTCTTC.